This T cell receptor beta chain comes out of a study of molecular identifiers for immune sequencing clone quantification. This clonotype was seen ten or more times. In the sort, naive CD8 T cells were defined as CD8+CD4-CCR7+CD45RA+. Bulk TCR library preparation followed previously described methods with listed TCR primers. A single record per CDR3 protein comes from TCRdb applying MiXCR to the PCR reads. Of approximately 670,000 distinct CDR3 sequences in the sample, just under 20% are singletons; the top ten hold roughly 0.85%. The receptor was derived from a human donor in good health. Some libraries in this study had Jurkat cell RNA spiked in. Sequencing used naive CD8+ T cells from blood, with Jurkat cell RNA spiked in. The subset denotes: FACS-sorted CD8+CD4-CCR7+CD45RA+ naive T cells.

CDR3 amino acids: CASSLGTEFYEQYF. DNA of the CDR3: TGTGCCAGCAGTCTTGGGACAGAATTCTACGAGCAGTACTTC. The genes are TRBV12-3 or TRBV12-4 and TRBJ2-7, with 7 bases fitting TRBD1. CDR3 length equals 14 residues. V lost 5 bases, J lost 3 bases, and 7 bases stayed unmatched.